The present T cell receptor beta chain was sequenced within a study of blood T cell repertoires in COVID-19. The wider study: Whether acute or convalescent, the COVID-19 samples came from the United States, Italy and Spain.

The CDR3 has 17 residues. CDR1 is SGHTA and CDR2 is FQGNSA in the germline V gene. Deletions cut 2 bases from V and 0 bases from J, with 11 bases between. This clone was picked up a small number of times. Clones were sequenced by immunoSEQ multiplex PCR, and TCRdb holds only the in-frame ones, with some missing. The table has around 170,000 clones, approximately 82% seen once; the top ten hold 13%. The source is an older man who had recovered from COVID-19. The sample was peripheral blood. This chain uses TRBV7-2 with TRBJ2-6; D is unclear. The CDR3 here is CASSLMTPSSGANVLTF. As DNA, the CDR3 is TGTGCCAGCAGCTTAATGACACCGAGCTCTGGGGCCAACGTCCTGACTTTC.